These T cell receptor beta chains were read from a single sample in a study of shared clonotypes between healthy human individuals. Method: immunoSEQ multiplex PCR; TCRdb's copy keeps in-frame clones and lacks some. Found here are some 2.3 million clones, over 85% of them singletons; the top ten hold about 0.39%. Sequencing used naive CD4+ T cells from PBMCs. These TCRs come from a man younger than 35 in good health. Some clones in this sample may be carry-over from other donors' samples. Each CDR3 is given with its conserved first and last residue. D genes are given only for firm matches. Size values are once, few and many counts, or a class for expanded clones, and some rows have none.

TGTGCCAGCAGAGACGGGAGGGGCGCGAACACCGGGGAGCTGTTTTTT,CASRDGRGANTGELFF,-,TRBV7-8,TRBD2,TRBJ2-2
TGTGCCAGCAGTGAGGAGGGGTGGTACTACAATGAGCAGTTCTTC,CASSEEGWYYNEQFF,-,TRBV6-1,-,TRBJ2-1
TGTGCCAGCAGTTCAACGGCGGGAGGTGGTTACGAGCAGTACTTC,CASSSTAGGGYEQYF,-,TRBV27,TRBD2,TRBJ2-7
TGTGCCAGTAAGGAGGGCCCAGGGGGCGGGGGCACTGAAGCTTTCTTT,CASKEGPGGGGTEAFF,-,TRBV19,TRBD1,TRBJ1-1
TGTGCCAGCAGCCCGGGACTAGCGGCTTCCACAGATACGCAGTATTTT,CASSPGLAASTDTQYF,-,TRBV5-6,TRBD2,TRBJ2-3
TGTGCCAGCAGTCCCTCAGCTACCTACGAGCAGTACTTC,CASSPSATYEQYF,-,TRBV27,-,TRBJ2-7
TGTGCCAGCAGCCGAGACCTAGCGGGAGGGGCGAATGAGCAGTTCTTC,CASSRDLAGGANEQFF,-,TRBV11-1,TRBD2,TRBJ2-1
TGTGCCAGCAGTTACGATGGGACCGGGACCTATGGCTACACCTTC,CASSYDGTGTYGYTF,-,TRBV6-5,-,TRBJ1-2
TGTGCCAGCAGACGCACCGGGGCCAACGTCCTGACTTTC,CASRRTGANVLTF,once,TRBV5-8,-,TRBJ2-6
TGTGCCAGTAGTATGAGGGTCGTAGCGGGAGGTCCCTTCTACGAGCAGTACTTC,CASSMRVVAGGPFYEQYF,once,TRBV19,TRBD2,TRBJ2-7
TGTGCCAGCAGCCCGTACGCCAAAAACATTCAGTACTTC,CASSPYAKNIQYF,-,TRBV27,-,TRBJ2-4
TGTGCCAGCAGCTCCAGGGGTGGGGCCGGGCATGAGCAGTTCTTC,CASSSRGGAGHEQFF,once,TRBV7-2,-,TRBJ2-1
TGTGCCAGCAGCTCAACTGACAGGGTCTCCTACGAGCAGTACTTC,CASSSTDRVSYEQYF,-,TRBV7-2,TRBD1,TRBJ2-7
TGTGCCAGCAGCCTGCGGATAACCGGCTCCTACAATGAGCAGTTCTTC,CASSLRITGSYNEQFF,-,TRBV7-3,-,TRBJ2-1
TGTGCCACGACAGGGGCCCAATCTGGCGAGCAGTACTTC,CATTGAQSGEQYF,-,TRBV25-1,TRBD1,TRBJ2-7
TGTGCCAGCAGCTTAGGCCGGTGGGAGCAGTACTTC,CASSLGRWEQYF,-,TRBV7-2,-,TRBJ2-7
TGTGCCAGCAACAACAGGGCGGAGGAAAAACTGTTTTTT,CASNNRAEEKLFF,-,TRBV7-2,-,TRBJ1-4
TGTGCCAGCAGCCCCGGGACAGGGCACTACGAGCAGTACTTC,CASSPGTGHYEQYF,-,TRBV11-2,TRBD1,TRBJ2-7
TGCGCCAGCAGCTCATTCCCCTCTCAAGGGTCCGAGCAGTACTTC,CASSSFPSQGSEQYF,-,TRBV5-1,-,TRBJ2-7
TGCGCCAGCAGTGAGTCTTTATCCGACGGCCAAGAGACCCAGTACTTC,CASSESLSDGQETQYF,-,TRBV10-1,-,TRBJ2-5
TGTGCCAGCAGCAGGGACGGTGCCTCCTACGAGCAGTACTTC,CASSRDGASYEQYF,-,TRBV9,-,TRBJ2-7
TGCGCCAGCAGCTTTGGACTAGCTGTTACAGATACGCAGTATTTT,CASSFGLAVTDTQYF,once,TRBV5-1,TRBD2,TRBJ2-3
TGTGCCAGCAGCTTAGTAAGGGCCCCGGAGTACAATGAGCAGTTCTTC,CASSLVRAPEYNEQFF,-,TRBV7-3,-,TRBJ2-1
TGCGCCAGCAGCCCGAGCGGGAGGCGAGCCTACAATGAGCAGTTCTTC,CASSPSGRRAYNEQFF,-,TRBV5-1,TRBD2,TRBJ2-1
TGCGCCAGCAGCTTGGCCTCTAGCGGGGGTTACAATGAGCAGTTCTTC,CASSLASSGGYNEQFF,-,TRBV5-1,TRBD2,TRBJ2-1
TGTGCCAGCAGTTCCGGGACAGAAACCTACGAGCAGTACTTC,CASSSGTETYEQYF,-,TRBV28,TRBD1,TRBJ2-7
TGTGCCAGCAGATTAGATCCCGGAGGCTACGAGCAGTACTTC,CASRLDPGGYEQYF,-,TRBV2,-,TRBJ2-7
TGTGCCAGCATCTCCCGGAGACCGAACACTGAAGCTTTCTTT,CASISRRPNTEAFF,-,TRBV6-5,-,TRBJ1-1
TGTGCCAGCAGTACTCAGGGACTGCTCAACACCGGGGAGCTGTTTTTT,CASSTQGLLNTGELFF,once,TRBV2,-,TRBJ2-2
TGTGCCAGCAGTGGGAGACAGGGATATAACTATGGCTACACCTTC,CASSGRQGYNYGYTF,-,TRBV2,TRBD1,TRBJ1-2
TGTGCCAGCAGCTCTCACCAGGGGACAACCCAGTACTTC,CASSSHQGTTQYF,-,TRBV27,-,TRBJ2-5
TGTGCCATCAGTGAGTCTCGGACAGCCAAAAACATTCAGTACTTC,CAISESRTAKNIQYF,-,TRBV10-3,-,TRBJ2-4
TGCGCCAGCAGCGGGACAGGGGGTTTTGGCTACACCTTC,CASSGTGGFGYTF,-,TRBV4-1,TRBD1,TRBJ1-2
TGTGCCAGCAGTCGACAGGTAGGGTGGAATGAGCAGTTCTTC,CASSRQVGWNEQFF,-,TRBV14,-,TRBJ2-1
TGTGCCAGCAGCTTCAGGGGGGGGGTCCCAACTGAAGCTTTCTTT,CASSFRGGVPTEAFF,-,TRBV7-9,TRBD1,TRBJ1-1
TGTGCCACCAGGAGGCGGGAGACCCAGTACTTC,CATRRRETQYF,-,TRBV2,-,TRBJ2-5
TGTGCCAGCAGCCCAGGAGGTGACAGGGCACATGGCTACACCTTC,CASSPGGDRAHGYTF,-,TRBV7-6,TRBD1,TRBJ1-2
TGTGCCAGCAGTCTGGCGGGGACCGGAAACACCATATATTTT,CASSLAGTGNTIYF,-,TRBV27,-,TRBJ1-3
TGTGCCAGCAGCTTCGGTCCGGGGGCGGGCACCGGGGAGCTGTTTTTT,CASSFGPGAGTGELFF,-,TRBV7-3,-,TRBJ2-2
TGCGCCAGCAGCCAGAACAGGGGCGGTTCCTACAATGAGCAGTTCTTC,CASSQNRGGSYNEQFF,-,TRBV4-3,TRBD1,TRBJ2-1
TGTGCCAGCAGCTTAAAGGCCGGACAGGGGAACACCGGGGAGCTGTTTTTT,CASSLKAGQGNTGELFF,once,TRBV7-3,TRBD1,TRBJ2-2
TGCAGTGTTGATAGAAAATCCTACTTC,CSVDRKSYF,-,TRBV20-1,-,TRBJ2-5
TGTGCCAGCAGGGGAGGGGACTCTGGGGCCAACGTCCTGACTTTC,CASRGGDSGANVLTF,-,TRBV6-6,TRBD2,TRBJ2-6
TGTGCCAGCTCACCACGACAGGGTGGAACTGAAGCTTTCTTT,CASSPRQGGTEAFF,-,TRBV18,TRBD1,TRBJ1-1
TGCGCCAGCAGGGACAGGCAAGACACCGGGGAGCTGTTTTTT,CASRDRQDTGELFF,once,TRBV5-1,TRBD1,TRBJ2-2
TGTGCCAGCAGTGGAAGCAATCAGCCCCAGCATTTT,CASSGSNQPQHF,-,TRBV2,-,TRBJ1-5
TGCGCCAGCAATAGGGGACAGAGTAGGGCAAACACTGAAGCTTTCTTT,CASNRGQSRANTEAFF,-,TRBV5-1,TRBD1,TRBJ1-1
TGCGCCAGCAGCCAAGAAAAGGCTTACAATGAGCAGTTCTTC,CASSQEKAYNEQFF,-,TRBV4-3,-,TRBJ2-1
TGTGCCAGCAGACAGAGGAGATGGAATGAAAAACTGTTTTTT,CASRQRRWNEKLFF,-,TRBV28,-,TRBJ1-4
TGTGCCAGCAGTGATAGCGGGAGATTACCCTACAATGAGCAGTTCTTC,CASSDSGRLPYNEQFF,-,TRBV9,TRBD2,TRBJ2-1